The entry below describes one TCR beta chain. This entry comes from a study of blood T cell repertoires in COVID-19. This CDR3 is built from 14 residues. The V gene lost 1 base and the J gene lost 14 bases, with 18 bases spanning the gap. CDR1 and CDR2 from the germline V gene are SGHDT and YYEEEE. Source study methods: Amplified reference gene primers provided the basis for estimating nucleated cell counts. The assay was immunoSEQ multiplex PCR, and TCRdb's table has in-frame clones only and misses some. D and trimming come from the DNA, and the V and J calls and clone size come from that table. The sample carries tens of thousands of clones, 88% recorded once.

The receptor was isolated from a woman aged 35 to 49 who had recovered from COVID-19. This sequence joins TRBV5-6 and TRBJ1-4, with D possibly TRBD1 on 5 matching bases. Sequenced: PBMCs or T cells enriched from blood (not recorded which). In nucleotides, the CDR3 is TGTGCCAGCAGCTTGAGGGGCGGAGCGAGGCTGCTGTTTTTT. It yields the protein CASSLRGGARLLFF.